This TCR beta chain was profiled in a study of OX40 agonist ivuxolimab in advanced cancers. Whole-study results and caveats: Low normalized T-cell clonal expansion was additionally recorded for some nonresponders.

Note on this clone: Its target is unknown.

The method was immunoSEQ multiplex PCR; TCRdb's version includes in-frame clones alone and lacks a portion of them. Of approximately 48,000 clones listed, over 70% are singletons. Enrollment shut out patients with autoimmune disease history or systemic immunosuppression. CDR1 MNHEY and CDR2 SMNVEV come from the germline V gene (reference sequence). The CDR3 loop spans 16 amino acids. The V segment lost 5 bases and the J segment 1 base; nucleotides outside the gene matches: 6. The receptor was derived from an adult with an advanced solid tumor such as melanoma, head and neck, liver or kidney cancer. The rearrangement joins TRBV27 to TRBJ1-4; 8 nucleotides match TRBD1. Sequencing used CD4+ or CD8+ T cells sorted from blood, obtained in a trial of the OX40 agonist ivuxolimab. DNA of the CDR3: TGTGCCAGCAGTCCGCCAGACAGGGGAACTAATGAAAAACTGTTTTTT. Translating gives CASSPPDRGTNEKLFF.